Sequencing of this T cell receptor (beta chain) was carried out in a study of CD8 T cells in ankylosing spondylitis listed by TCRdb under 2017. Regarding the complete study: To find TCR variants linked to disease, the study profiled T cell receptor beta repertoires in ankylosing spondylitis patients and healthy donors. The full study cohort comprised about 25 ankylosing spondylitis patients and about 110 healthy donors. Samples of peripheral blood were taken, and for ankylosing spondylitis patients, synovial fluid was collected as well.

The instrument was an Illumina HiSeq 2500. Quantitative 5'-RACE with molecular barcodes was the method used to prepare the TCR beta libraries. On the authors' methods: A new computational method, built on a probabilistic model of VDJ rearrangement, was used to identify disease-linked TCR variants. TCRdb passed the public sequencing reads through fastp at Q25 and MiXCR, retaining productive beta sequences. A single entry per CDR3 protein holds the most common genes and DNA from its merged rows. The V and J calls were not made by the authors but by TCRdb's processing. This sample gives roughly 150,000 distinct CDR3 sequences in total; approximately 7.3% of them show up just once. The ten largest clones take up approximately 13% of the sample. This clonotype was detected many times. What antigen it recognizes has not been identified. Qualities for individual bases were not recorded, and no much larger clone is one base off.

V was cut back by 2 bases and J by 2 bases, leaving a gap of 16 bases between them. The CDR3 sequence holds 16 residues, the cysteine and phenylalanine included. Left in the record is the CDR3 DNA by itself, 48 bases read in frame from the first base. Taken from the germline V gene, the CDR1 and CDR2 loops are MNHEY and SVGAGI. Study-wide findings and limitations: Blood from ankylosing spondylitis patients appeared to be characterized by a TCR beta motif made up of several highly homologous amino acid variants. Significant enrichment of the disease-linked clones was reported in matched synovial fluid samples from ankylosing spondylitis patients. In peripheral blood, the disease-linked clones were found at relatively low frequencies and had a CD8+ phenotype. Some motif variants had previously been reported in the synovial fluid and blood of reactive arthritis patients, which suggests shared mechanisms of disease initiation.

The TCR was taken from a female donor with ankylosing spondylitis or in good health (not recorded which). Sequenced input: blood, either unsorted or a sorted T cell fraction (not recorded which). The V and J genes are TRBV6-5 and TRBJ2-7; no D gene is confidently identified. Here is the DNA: TGTGCCAGCAGTTACCTCCAGGCCAAAACCACCTACGAGCAGTACTTC. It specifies CASSYLQAKTTYEQYF.